The rows below give T cell receptor beta chains drawn from one sample of a study of T cells in Graves' hyperthyroidism and ophthalmopathy. One entry per CDR3 protein results from TCRdb running MiXCR on the multiplex PCR reads. In the table there are around 200,000 distinct CDR3 sequences, 15% to 20% of which are singletons. The sequencing sample was made of blood. The receptor source for this set is a man in his forties with Graves' hyperthyroidism. CDR3s include the opening cysteine and the closing phenylalanine or tryptophan. A D gene is named only where the DNA matches it firmly. The size of a clone is reported for some rows only, either as once, few or many, or as a class for expanded clones.

V: TRBV29-1
size: many
J: TRBJ2-1
D: TRBD2
CDR3: CSVRLAGGRIEQFF
DNA: TGCAGCGTGAGATTAGCGGGGGGGCGTATTGAGCAGTTCTTC

V: TRBV7-3
size: -
J: TRBJ1-5
D: -
CDR3: CASSPSLGQSNQPQHF
DNA: TGTGCCAGCAGCCCGTCGTTGGGGCAGAGCAATCAGCCCCAGCATTTT

V: TRBV3-1
size: many
J: TRBJ2-1
D: TRBD1
CDR3: CASSQDGTGGWDEQFF
DNA: TGTGCCAGCAGCCAAGACGGGACAGGGGGCTGGGATGAGCAGTTCTTC

V: TRBV6-5
size: -
J: TRBJ1-2
D: -
CDR3: CASSYGERDDGYTF
DNA: TGTGCCAGCAGTTACGGAGAGCGGGATGATGGCTACACCTTC

V: TRBV24-1
size: -
J: TRBJ2-1
D: TRBD2
CDR3: CATSDPRGGGYNEQFF
DNA: TGTGCCACCAGTGACCCCCGGGGGGGCGGATACAATGAGCAGTTCTTC

V: TRBV6-1
size: many
J: TRBJ2-7
D: TRBD1
CDR3: CASSIWDRSTYEQYF
DNA: TGTGCCAGCAGTATATGGGACAGGTCTACCTACGAGCAGTACTTC

V: TRBV20-1
size: many
J: TRBJ2-1
D: -
CDR3: CSATDRNNEQFF
DNA: TGCAGTGCCACCGACAGAAACAATGAGCAGTTCTTC

V: TRBV19
size: -
J: TRBJ1-5
D: -
CDR3: CASSLGRVDSNQPQHF
DNA: TGTGCCAGTAGTCTTGGTAGGGTGGATAGCAATCAGCCCCAGCATTTT

V: TRBV7-8
size: few
J: TRBJ2-7
D: -
CDR3: CASSLFTGAYEQYF
DNA: TGTGCCAGCAGCTTATTCACAGGAGCCTACGAGCAGTACTTC

V: TRBV20-1
size: -
J: TRBJ2-3
D: -
CDR3: CSARVGLPSQYF
DNA: TGCAGTGCTAGAGTAGGTCTACCGTCGCAGTATTTT

V: TRBV18
size: few
J: TRBJ2-5
D: -
CDR3: CASSPSYGGETQYF
DNA: TGTGCCAGCTCACCATCATATGGGGGGGAGACCCAGTACTTC

V: TRBV4-1
size: -
J: TRBJ1-1
D: -
CDR3: CASSQRYKGDPNTEAFF
DNA: TGCGCCAGCAGCCAACGATACAAAGGGGATCCGAATACTGAAGCTTTCTTT

V: TRBV5-6
size: -
J: TRBJ1-1
D: -
CDR3: CASSHWTWRTEAFF
DNA: TGTGCCAGCAGCCACTGGACTTGGAGGACTGAAGCTTTCTTT

V: TRBV7-2
size: many
J: TRBJ2-3
D: -
CDR3: CASSQQDTQYF
DNA: TGTGCCAGCAGCCAACAGGATACGCAGTATTTT

V: TRBV4-3
size: -
J: TRBJ2-5
D: -
CDR3: CASSQDMGLAETQYF
DNA: TGCGCCAGCAGCCAAGATATGGGGCTAGCGGAGACCCAGTACTTC

V: TRBV7-3
size: many
J: TRBJ2-5
D: -
CDR3: CASSLTGNQETQYF
DNA: TGTGCCAGCAGCTTAACCGGGAACCAAGAGACCCAGTACTTC

V: TRBV19
size: medium-sized
J: TRBJ1-3
D: -
CDR3: CASNKDRGDTIYF
DNA: TGTGCCAGTAATAAGGACCGAGGAGACACCATATATTTT

V: TRBV7-2
size: -
J: TRBJ2-2
D: -
CDR3: CASSFWGHGGELFF
DNA: TGTGCCAGCAGCTTTTGGGGGCATGGCGGGGAGCTGTTTTTT

V: TRBV2
size: many
J: TRBJ1-5
D: -
CDR3: CASSSAGRNDQPQHF
DNA: TGTGCCAGCAGCAGCGCGGGACGGAACGATCAGCCCCAGCATTTT

V: TRBV11-2
size: many
J: TRBJ1-2
D: -
CDR3: CASSSWKDRVNYGYTF
DNA: TGTGCCAGCAGCTCGTGGAAGGACCGGGTTAACTATGGCTACACCTTC

V: TRBV12-5
size: -
J: TRBJ1-4
D: -
CDR3: CASVQDGWPNEKLFF
DNA: TGTGCTAGTGTCCAAGACGGGTGGCCTAATGAAAAACTGTTTTTT

V: TRBV5-6
size: few
J: TRBJ2-5
D: TRBD2
CDR3: CASSSNPTTSGGGTQYF
DNA: TGTGCCAGCAGCTCAAATCCAACAACTAGCGGGGGGGGGACCCAGTACTTC

V: TRBV30
size: many
J: TRBJ1-5
D: -
CDR3: CAWSVRSNQPQHF
DNA: TGTGCCTGGAGTGTACGCAGCAATCAGCCCCAGCATTTT

V: TRBV6-1
size: -
J: TRBJ1-6
D: TRBD1
CDR3: CASSRGGGQPLPLHF
DNA: TGTGCCAGCAGCCGGGGGGGGGGACAGCCTCTCCCCCTCCACTTT

V: TRBV30
size: many
J: TRBJ2-3
D: -
CDR3: CAWGVQGGPTDTQYF
DNA: TGTGCCTGGGGGGTACAGGGAGGGCCCACAGATACGCAGTATTTT

V: TRBV20-1
size: -
J: TRBJ1-4
D: -
CDR3: CSAKRPTNEKLFF
DNA: TGCAGTGCTAAGCGCCCAACTAATGAAAAACTGTTTTTT

V: TRBV18
size: -
J: TRBJ1-4
D: -
CDR3: CASSPPGSNEKLFF
DNA: TGTGCCAGCTCACCTCCGGGGTCGAATGAAAAACTGTTTTTT

V: TRBV20-1
size: -
J: TRBJ1-6
D: -
CDR3: CSAGTNYNSPLHF
DNA: TGCAGTGCTGGAACCAACTATAATTCACCCCTCCACTTT

V: TRBV6-1
size: many
J: TRBJ2-2
D: TRBD1
CDR3: CATRQGNTGELFF
DNA: TGTGCCACCAGACAGGGTAATACCGGGGAGCTGTTTTTT

V: TRBV10-3
size: many
J: TRBJ2-6
D: TRBD1
CDR3: CARDRVGANVLTF
DNA: TGTGCCAGGGACAGGGTCGGGGCCAACGTCCTGACTTTC

V: TRBV28
size: many
J: TRBJ2-7
D: -
CDR3: CASSILGGYEQYF
DNA: TGTGCCAGCAGCATTCTGGGGGGCTACGAGCAGTACTTC

V: TRBV20-1
size: many
J: TRBJ2-5
D: -
CDR3: CSATRQEETQYF
DNA: TGCAGTGCTACGAGACAGGAAGAGACCCAGTACTTC

V: TRBV7-9
size: -
J: TRBJ1-2
D: -
CDR3: CASRLPGQSHGYTF
DNA: TGTGCCAGCAGACTGCCCGGACAAAGCCATGGCTACACCTTC

V: TRBV18
size: many
J: TRBJ2-3
D: TRBD2
CDR3: CASSPGGGYTDTQYF
DNA: TGTGCCAGCTCACCGGGCGGGGGATACACAGATACGCAGTATTTT

V: TRBV3-1
size: many
J: TRBJ2-5
D: TRBD1
CDR3: CASTSQGSETQYF
DNA: TGTGCCAGCACCTCACAGGGGTCGGAGACCCAGTACTTC

V: TRBV12-3/TRBV12-4
size: many
J: TRBJ1-1
D: -
CDR3: CASSLGHQNTEAFF
DNA: TGTGCCAGCAGTTTGGGACACCAGAACACTGAAGCTTTCTTT

V: TRBV5-6
size: many
J: TRBJ2-1
D: TRBD2
CDR3: CASSLFYSGVYNEQFF
DNA: TGTGCCAGCAGCTTGTTTTACAGCGGGGTCTACAATGAGCAGTTCTTC

V: TRBV18
size: many
J: TRBJ2-7
D: -
CDR3: CASSPGGPGYEQYF
DNA: TGTGCCAGCTCACCAGGGGGCCCGGGCTACGAGCAGTACTTC

V: TRBV30
size: few
J: TRBJ1-2
D: TRBD1
CDR3: CAWSAGTGRGYTF
DNA: TGTGCCTGGAGTGCGGGGACAGGTCGCGGCTACACCTTC

V: TRBV10-3
size: -
J: TRBJ2-7
D: TRBD1
CDR3: CAISGTGEGDYEQYF
DNA: TGTGCCATCAGTGGGACAGGGGAGGGGGACTACGAGCAGTACTTC

V: TRBV28
size: many
J: TRBJ1-2
D: -
CDR3: CASSPGDTTEVYGYTF
DNA: TGTGCCAGCAGCCCGGGGGACACCACAGAAGTTTATGGCTACACCTTC

V: TRBV10-3
size: many
J: TRBJ1-5
D: -
CDR3: CAISEFRESNQPQHF
DNA: TGTGCCATCAGTGAGTTCAGGGAGAGCAATCAGCCCCAGCATTTT